The clone carrying this T cell receptor (beta chain) showed up many times. The sample originates from a study of blood T cell repertoires in COVID-19. Assay: immunoSEQ multiplex PCR; the TCRdb copy retains only in-frame clones and omits some. This table holds roughly 86,000 clones, about 78% found once. V was trimmed by 6 bases and J by 6 bases, leaving 9 bases between them. The length of the CDR3 is 12 residues. The rearrangement joins TRBV12-3 or TRBV12-4 to TRBJ1-5; D unclear. The sequenced material came from peripheral blood. The clonotype comes from a man between 50 and 59 years old who had recovered from COVID-19. The CDR3 region has the DNA TGTGCCAGCAGCCTCGGGATTCAGCCCCAGCATTTT. This translates into CASSLGIQPQHF.